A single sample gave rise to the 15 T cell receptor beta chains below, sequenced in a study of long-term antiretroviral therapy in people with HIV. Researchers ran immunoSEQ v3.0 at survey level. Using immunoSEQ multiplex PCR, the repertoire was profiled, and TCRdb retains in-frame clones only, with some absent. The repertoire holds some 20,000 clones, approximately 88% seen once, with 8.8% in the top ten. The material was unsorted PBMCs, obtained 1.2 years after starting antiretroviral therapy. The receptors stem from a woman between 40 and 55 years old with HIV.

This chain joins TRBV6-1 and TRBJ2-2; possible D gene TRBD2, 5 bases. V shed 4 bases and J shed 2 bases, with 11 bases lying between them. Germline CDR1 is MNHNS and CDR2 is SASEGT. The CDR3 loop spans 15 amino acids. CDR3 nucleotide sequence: TGTGCCAGCAGTGCACAAGCGGTTAACACCGGGGAGCTGTTTTTT. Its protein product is CASSAQAVNTGELFF.

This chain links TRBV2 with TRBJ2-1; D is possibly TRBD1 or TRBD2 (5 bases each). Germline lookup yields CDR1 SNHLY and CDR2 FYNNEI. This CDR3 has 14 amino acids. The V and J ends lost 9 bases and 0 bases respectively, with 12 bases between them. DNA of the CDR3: TGTGCCAGTATGAAGGGGAGCTCCTACAATGAGCAGTTCTTC. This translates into CASMKGSSYNEQFF.

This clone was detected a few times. For the CDR3, the DNA is TGTGCCATCAGTGACACTTCTGGCTACACCTTC. Amino acids: CAISDTSGYTF. V gene TRBV10-3 combines with J gene TRBJ1-2; D remains ambiguous. This CDR3 region has 11 residues. CDR1 is ENHRY and CDR2 is SYGVKD in the germline V gene. Between the trimmed V and J ends, which lost 3 bases and 7 bases, there was a span of 6 bases.

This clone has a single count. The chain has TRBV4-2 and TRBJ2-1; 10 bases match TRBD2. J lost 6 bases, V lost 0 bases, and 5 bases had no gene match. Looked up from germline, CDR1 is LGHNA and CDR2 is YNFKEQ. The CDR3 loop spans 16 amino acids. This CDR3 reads CASSQDLAGDPNEQFF. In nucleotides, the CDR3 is TGTGCCAGCAGCCAAGATCTAGCGGGAGACCCCAATGAGCAGTTCTTC.

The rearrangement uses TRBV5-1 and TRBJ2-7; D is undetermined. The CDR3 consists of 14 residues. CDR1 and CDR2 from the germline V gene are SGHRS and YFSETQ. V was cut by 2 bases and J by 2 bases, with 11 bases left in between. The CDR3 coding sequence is TGCGCCAGCAGCTTTATTTCCGAAACCTACGAGCAGTACTTC. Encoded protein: CASSFISETYEQYF.

In nucleotides, the CDR3 is TGTGCCATCAGTGGACAGATGAACACTGAAGCTTTCTTT. Its protein product is CAISGQMNTEAFF. The chain is built from TRBV10-3 and TRBJ1-1; D is possibly TRBD1 (5 bases). V was pared by 4 bases and J by 0 bases, with 6 bases between. The germline gives CDR1 ENHRY, CDR2 SYGVKD. The CDR3 consists of 13 residues.

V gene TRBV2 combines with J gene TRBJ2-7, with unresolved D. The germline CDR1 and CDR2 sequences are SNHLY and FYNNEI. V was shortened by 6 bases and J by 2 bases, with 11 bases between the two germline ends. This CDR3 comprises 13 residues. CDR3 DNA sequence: TGTGCCAGCAGCGGAGATCCAACCTACGAGCAGTACTTC. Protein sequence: CASSGDPTYEQYF.

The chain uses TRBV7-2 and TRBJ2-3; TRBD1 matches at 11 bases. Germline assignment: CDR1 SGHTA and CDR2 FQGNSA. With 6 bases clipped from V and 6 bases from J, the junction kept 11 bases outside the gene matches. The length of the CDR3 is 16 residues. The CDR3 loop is CASRTAGQGVWDTQYF. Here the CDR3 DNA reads TGTGCCAGCAGGACAGCGGGACAGGGGGTTTGGGATACGCAGTATTTT.

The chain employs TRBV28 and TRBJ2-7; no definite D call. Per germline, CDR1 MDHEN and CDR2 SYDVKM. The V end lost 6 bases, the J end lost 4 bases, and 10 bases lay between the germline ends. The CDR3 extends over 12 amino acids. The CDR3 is CASSPERYEQYF. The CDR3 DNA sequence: TGTGCCAGCAGCCCGGAGAGGTACGAGCAGTACTTC.

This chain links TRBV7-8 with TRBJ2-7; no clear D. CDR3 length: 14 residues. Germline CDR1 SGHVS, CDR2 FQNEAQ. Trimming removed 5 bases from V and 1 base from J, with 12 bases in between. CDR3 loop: CASSPRHGSYEQYF. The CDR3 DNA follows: TGTGCCAGCAGCCCCCGCCACGGTTCCTACGAGCAGTACTTC. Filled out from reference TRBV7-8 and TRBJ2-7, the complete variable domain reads GAGVSQSPRYKVAKRGQDVALRCDPISGHVSLFWYQQALGQGPEFLTYFQNEAQLDKSGLPSDRFFAERPEGSVSTLKIQRTQQEDSAVYLCASSPRHGSYEQYFGPGTRLTVT.

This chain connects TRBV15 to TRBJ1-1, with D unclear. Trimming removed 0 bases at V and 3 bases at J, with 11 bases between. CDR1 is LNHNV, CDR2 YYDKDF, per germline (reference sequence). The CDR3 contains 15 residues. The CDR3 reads CATSRDRGTHTEAFF. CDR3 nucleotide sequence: TGTGCCACCAGCAGAGATCGAGGCACCCACACTGAAGCTTTCTTT.

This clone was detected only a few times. CDR3 nucleotides: TGTGCCAGCAGCTCCGGGACACGGACTAGCGGAGGAAGCGAGCAGTACTTC. It translates to CASSSGTRTSGGSEQYF. The chain combines TRBV7-9 with TRBJ2-7, with 10 bases lining up with TRBD2. V shed 4 bases, J shed 6 bases, and the junction held 15 bases outside the gene matches. The CDR3 runs to 17 residues. The germline gives CDR1 SEHNR, CDR2 FQNEAQ (reference sequence). The complete variable domain, with remaining parts taken from reference TRBV7-9 and TRBJ2-7, reads DTGVSQNPRHKITKRGQNVTFRCDPISEHNRLYWYRQTLGQGPEFLTYFQNEAQLEKSRLLSDRFSAERPKGSFSTLEIQRTEQGDSAMYLCASSSGTRTSGGSEQYFGPGTRLTVT.

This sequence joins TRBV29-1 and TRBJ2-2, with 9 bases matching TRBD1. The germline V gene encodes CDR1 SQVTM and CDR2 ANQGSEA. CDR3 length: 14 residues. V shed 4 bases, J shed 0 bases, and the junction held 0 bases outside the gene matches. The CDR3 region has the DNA TGCAGCGTTGGGGACAGGGCGAACACCGGGGAGCTGTTTTTT. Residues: CSVGDRANTGELFF.

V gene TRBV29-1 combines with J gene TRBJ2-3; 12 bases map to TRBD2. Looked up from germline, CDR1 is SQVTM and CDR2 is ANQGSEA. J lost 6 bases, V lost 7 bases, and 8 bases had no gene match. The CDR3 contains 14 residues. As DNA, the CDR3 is TGCAGCGCCGTACTAGCGGGAGGACTCGATACGCAGTATTTT. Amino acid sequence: CSAVLAGGLDTQYF.

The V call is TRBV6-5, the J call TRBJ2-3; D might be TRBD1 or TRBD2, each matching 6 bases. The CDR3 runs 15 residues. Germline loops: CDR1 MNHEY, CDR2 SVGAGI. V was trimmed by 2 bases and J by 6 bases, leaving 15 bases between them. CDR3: CASSYLRGAQDTQYF. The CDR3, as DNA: TGTGCCAGCAGTTACCTGAGGGGGGCACAGGATACGCAGTATTTT.